The 30 T cell receptor beta chains below come from one sample, sequenced in a study of OX40 agonist ivuxolimab in advanced cancers. The data were produced by immunoSEQ multiplex PCR, yet TCRdb's version contains in-frame clones alone and is incomplete. In the table there are roughly 46,000 clones, about 91% of which are singletons. The starting material was CD4+ or CD8+ T cells sorted from blood, obtained in a trial of the OX40 agonist ivuxolimab. The receptors derive from an adult with an advanced solid tumor such as melanoma, head and neck, liver or kidney cancer.

This sequence joins TRBV7-9 and TRBJ1-4, with D perhaps TRBD1 (5 bases). There are 15 residues in the CDR3. V was trimmed by 4 bases and J by 5 bases, leaving 14 bases between them. Germline CDR1 and CDR2: SEHNR and FQNEAQ (reference sequence). This chain's CDR3 is CASSSLGGSNEKLFF. DNA for the CDR3: TGTGCCAGCAGCTCTCTGGGGGGTTCAAATGAAAAACTGTTTTTT.

The chain links TRBV7-9 to TRBJ2-7; 10 nucleotides agree with TRBD2. The ends lost 5 bases at V and 1 base at J; junction bases unmatched: 11. CDR3 size: 17 residues. The germline gives CDR1 SEHNR, CDR2 FQNEAQ (reference sequence). The CDR3 here is CASSLSTAGGRSYEQYF. CDR3 coding DNA: TGTGCCAGCAGCCTAAGTACAGCGGGAGGGCGATCCTACGAGCAGTACTTC.

The V call is TRBV11-2, the J call TRBJ1-1; TRBD1 might be the D (5 bases). Germline values: CDR1 SGHAT, CDR2 FQNNGV. Trimming pared 5 bases from V and 6 bases from J, leaving 16 bases between. CDR3 length equals 14 residues. In nucleotides, the CDR3 is TGTGCCAGCAGCCCGGCGACCTTAGGGGCTGAAGCTTTCTTT. Its protein product is CASSPATLGAEAFF.

This chain connects TRBV27 to TRBJ1-2; 7 bases are a match to TRBD1. Germline assignment: CDR1 MNHEY and CDR2 SMNVEV (reference sequence). The length of the CDR3 is 13 residues. Germline trimming cut 7 bases from V and 8 bases from J; bases unmatched to any gene: 10. The CDR3 bases are TGTGCCAGCACCGTGACAGGGCCGAGGGGCTACACCTTC. It codes for CASTVTGPRGYTF.

The CDR3 is CASTLNGRGNEQFF. The CDR3 bases are TGTGCCAGTACTCTTAACGGGAGGGGTAATGAGCAGTTCTTC. The chain recombines TRBV19 with TRBJ2-1, with 8 positions matching TRBD2. The CDR3 consists of 14 residues. From germline, CDR1 is LNHDA and CDR2 SQIVND (reference sequence). V lost 7 bases and J lost 7; bases outside the gene matches: 9. The complete variable domain, with remaining parts taken from reference TRBV19 and TRBJ2-1, reads DGGITQSPKYLFRKEGQNVTLSCEQNLNHDAMYWYRQDPGQGLRLIYYSQIVNDFQKGDIAEGYSVSREKKESFPLTVTSAQKNPTAFYLCASTLNGRGNEQFFGPGTRLTVL.

This clone has just a few counts. The rearrangement links TRBV19 to TRBJ2-1; a possible D gene is TRBD2 (6 bases). The CDR3 length is 14 residues. The V and J ends lost 8 bases and 4 bases respectively, with 15 bases between them. CDR1 and CDR2 from the germline V gene are LNHDA and SQIVND (reference sequence). CDR3 in amino acids: CASVDGAGYNEQFF. Here the CDR3 DNA reads TGTGCCAGTGTAGATGGCGCGGGGTACAATGAGCAGTTCTTC. The full variable domain, in which reference TRBV19 and TRBJ2-1 provide the parts outside the CDR3, is DGGITQSPKYLFRKEGQNVTLSCEQNLNHDAMYWYRQDPGQGLRLIYYSQIVNDFQKGDIAEGYSVSREKKESFPLTVTSAQKNPTAFYLCASVDGAGYNEQFFGPGTRLTVL.

Details on this clone: A read error may produce the germline difference seen at one junction end. The chain employs TRBV5-1 and TRBJ2-1, with D hard to call. From germline, CDR1 is SGHRS and CDR2 YFSETQ. CDR3 length: 15 residues. The CDR3 protein is CASSPLSRAGNGQFF. In nucleotides, the CDR3 is TGCGCCAGCAGCCCCCTGTCTCGAGCTGGCAATGGGCAGTTCTTC.

This chain links TRBV5-5 with TRBJ2-1; no clear D. V lost 6 bases and J 5 bases, leaving 9 bases between the germline ends. The germline gives CDR1 SGHKS, CDR2 YYEKEE (reference sequence). This CDR3 spans 12 amino acids. The CDR3 here is CASISLNNEQFF. CDR3 nucleotides: TGTGCCAGCATCTCCCTAAACAATGAGCAGTTCTTC.

This clone was recorded a few times. This rearrangement joins TRBV4-1 to TRBJ1-2; D call uncertain. Trimming removed 3 bases from V and 8 bases from J, with 10 bases in between. Germline values: CDR1 MGHRA, CDR2 YSYEKL. The CDR3 sequence is 12 residues long. This CDR3 is CASSHGERGYTF. The CDR3 coding sequence is TGCGCCAGCAGCCATGGTGAGCGAGGCTACACCTTC.

The chain employs TRBV7-6 and TRBJ2-3; no definite D call. CDR1 SGHVS and CDR2 FNYEAQ come from the germline V gene. This CDR3 contains 14 residues. Trimming pared 6 bases from V and 6 bases from J, leaving 16 bases between. CDR3 DNA sequence: TGTGCCAGCAGTAGCAGAGGCGGCCAGGATACGCAGTATTTT. Its translation is CASSSRGGQDTQYF.

This rearrangement joins TRBV19 to TRBJ2-3; D is ambiguous. Germline V lookup: CDR1 LNHDA, CDR2 SQIVND (reference sequence). The CDR3 loop spans 15 amino acids. V lost 3 bases and J lost 1, with 11 bases in between. The chain's CDR3 is CASSIWQARTDTQYF. CDR3 coding DNA: TGTGCCAGTAGTATTTGGCAGGCTCGCACAGATACGCAGTATTTT.

The chain employs TRBV19 and TRBJ1-2; TRBD1 aligns across 10 bases. Germline V CDR1 and CDR2: LNHDA, SQIVND (reference sequence). CDR3 length equals 15 residues. J lost 7 bases, V lost 4 bases, and 9 bases had no gene match. CDR3 loop: CASSTSSTGGSGYTF. In DNA, the CDR3 is TGTGCCAGTAGTACCTCTTCGACAGGGGGCAGTGGCTACACCTTC.

V gene TRBV7-6 combines with J gene TRBJ1-1; D call uncertain. V lost 5 bases, J lost 5 bases, and 18 bases lay in between. Germline CDR1 SGHVS, CDR2 FNYEAQ. The CDR3 totals 15 residues. The DNA of the CDR3 is TGTGCCAGCAGCCCGGCGGTAGGGCATCAGACTGAAGCTTTCTTT. It yields the protein CASSPAVGHQTEAFF.

This clone appeared a few times. The gene calls are TRBV7-8 and TRBJ2-7; the match to TRBD1 covers 8 bases. Germline assignment: CDR1 SGHVS and CDR2 FQNEAQ. This CDR3 has 14 residues. The V segment lost 3 bases and the J segment 3 bases; nucleotides outside the gene matches: 4. In nucleotides, the CDR3 is TGTGCCAGCAGCTTTGACAGGGGAGGCTACGAGCAGTACTTC. This encodes CASSFDRGGYEQYF.

CDR3 residues: CASRFSSGANVLTF. The CDR3 DNA is TGTGCCAGCAGGTTCTCATCTGGGGCCAACGTCCTGACTTTC. The chain links TRBV28 to TRBJ2-6; no firm D call. CDR3 length equals 14 residues. Trimming cost V 6 bases and J 1 base, with 7 bases left between them. Germline V lookup: CDR1 MDHEN, CDR2 SYDVKM.

CDR3 DNA sequence: TGTGCCAGTAGTATCCTAGGCAGGATGGGGGAGACCCAGTACTTC. It codes for CASSILGRMGETQYF. This chain connects TRBV19 to TRBJ2-5; no definite D call. V lost 3 bases and J lost 5, with 16 bases in between. The V gene's germline CDR1 is LNHDA and CDR2 SQIVND (reference sequence). The CDR3 is 15 residues long.

The chain couples TRBV7-9 to TRBJ1-3; 7 nucleotides line up with TRBD1. Looked up from germline, CDR1 is SEHNR and CDR2 is FQNEAQ (reference sequence). The ends lost 5 bases at V and 4 bases at J; junction bases unmatched: 8. The CDR3 consists of 15 residues. Here the CDR3 reads CASSPVTGSGNTIYF. CDR3 DNA sequence: TGTGCCAGCAGCCCCGTGACAGGGAGCGGAAACACCATATATTTT.

This chain connects TRBV7-3 to TRBJ2-3; D call uncertain. Trimming took 3 bases from V and 10 from J, leaving 17 bases between them. Per germline, CDR1 SGHTA and CDR2 FQGTGA. There are 14 residues in the CDR3. The CDR3 nucleotides are TGTGCCAGCAGCTTGGCCCTCCACCGCCCCCCGCAGTATTTT. Its translation: CASSLALHRPPQYF.

The rearrangement joins TRBV9 to TRBJ2-3, with 9 bases fitting TRBD2. This CDR3 is built from 16 residues. Germline CDR1 is SGDLS and CDR2 is YYNGEE. V lost 4 bases and J lost 0; bases outside the gene matches: 6. CDR3 DNA sequence: TGTGCCAGCAGCCCGACTAGCGGAAGAAGCACAGATACGCAGTATTTT. As protein: CASSPTSGRSTDTQYF.

This rearrangement joins TRBV7-9 to TRBJ2-7; TRBD2 aligns across 8 bases. The V and J ends lost 4 bases and 4 bases, in that order; junction bases with no gene match: 3. The V gene's germline CDR1 is SEHNR and CDR2 FQNEAQ (reference sequence). The CDR3 runs to 13 residues. Here the CDR3 reads CASSSQREYEQYF. The CDR3 DNA reads as TGTGCCAGCAGCTCCCAGCGGGAGTACGAGCAGTACTTC.

The J gene is TRBJ2-5, the V gene TRBV28; TRBD2 agrees at 7 bases. CDR1 is MDHEN and CDR2 is SYDVKM in the germline V gene. The CDR3 has 16 amino acids. Germline trimming cut 1 base from V and 7 bases from J; bases unmatched to any gene: 12. CDR3 amino acids: CASSLSHTRLAGTQYF. In DNA, the CDR3 is TGTGCCAGCAGTTTATCCCACACCCGACTAGCCGGGACCCAGTACTTC. The full variable domain, in which reference TRBV28 and TRBJ2-5 provide the parts outside the CDR3, is DVKVTQSSRYLVKRTGEKVFLECVQDMDHENMFWYRQDPGLGLRLIYFSYDVKMKEKGDIPEGYSVSREKKERFSLILESASTNQTSMYLCASSLSHTRLAGTQYFGPGTRLLVL.

V gene TRBV2 combines with J gene TRBJ1-2; 9 positions match TRBD1. The CDR3 extends over 15 amino acids. Germline loops: CDR1 SNHLY, CDR2 FYNNEI. V lost 8 bases and J lost 8; bases outside the gene matches: 15. The CDR3 here is CASSPLLDRGGGYTF. CDR3 in DNA: TGTGCCAGCTCCCCCCTACTGGACAGGGGCGGCGGCTACACCTTC.

The genes are TRBV28 and TRBJ2-7, with a tentative D call TRBD1 (6 bases). The CDR3 totals 15 residues. The V end lost 2 bases, the J end lost 2 bases, and 13 bases lay between the germline ends. Germline V gene lookup returns CDR1 MDHEN and CDR2 SYDVKM. CDR3 region: CASSLSLDRTYEQYF. For the CDR3, the DNA is TGTGCCAGCAGTTTAAGTCTAGACAGGACCTACGAGCAGTACTTC.

The genes are TRBV15 and TRBJ1-5, with no clear D. The germline V gene encodes CDR1 LNHNV and CDR2 YYDKDF (reference sequence). The CDR3 runs to 15 residues. V was trimmed by 5 bases and J by 0 bases, leaving 11 bases between them. As DNA, the CDR3 is TGTGCCACCAGCCCCGGGAAAAATAGCAATCAGCCCCAGCATTTT. Protein product: CATSPGKNSNQPQHF.

Only one count was recorded for this clone. The chain uses TRBV5-6 and TRBJ2-7; weak D call: TRBD2 (5 bases). V was pared by 3 bases and J by 2 bases, with 6 bases between. The germline V gene has CDR1 SGHDT and CDR2 YYEEEE. The length of the CDR3 is 12 residues. The CDR3 reads CASSSGAYEQYV. CDR3 sequence (DNA): TGTGCCAGCAGCTCCGGGGCCTACGAGCAGTACGTC.

This clone was recorded a few times. The chain joins TRBV9 to TRBJ2-3, with D tentatively TRBD1 (5 bases). V was cut by 2 bases and J by 2 bases, with 6 bases left in between. CDR3 length: 13 residues. Germline V lookup: CDR1 SGDLS, CDR2 YYNGEE. CDR3 nucleotides: TGTGCCAGCAGCGTCAGGGCCACAGATACGCAGTATTTT. Translation: CASSVRATDTQYF.

The CDR3 here is CASSRGPPYEQYF. DNA for the CDR3: TGTGCCAGCTCTCGGGGTCCCCCCTACGAGCAGTACTTC. The chain is built from TRBV27 and TRBJ2-7; maybe TRBD2 (5 bases). The CDR3 extends over 13 amino acids. With 8 bases removed from V and 2 bases from J, the gap between germline ends came to 13 bases. In germline, CDR1 is MNHEY, CDR2 SMNVEV (reference sequence).

V usage is TRBV15 and J usage is TRBJ2-7; 9 bases match TRBD2. The junction had 3 bases not matched to a gene; V was cut back by 1 base and J by 2 bases. Looked up from germline, CDR1 is LNHNV and CDR2 is YYDKDF (reference sequence). The CDR3 covers 15 residues. This chain's CDR3 is CATSRVAGGPYEQYF. The CDR3 nucleotides read TGTGCCACCAGCAGAGTGGCGGGAGGGCCCTACGAGCAGTACTTC.

The chain couples TRBV7-3 to TRBJ2-2; no reliable D call. The V end was cut by 5 bases, the J end by 11 bases, with 12 bases between. The CDR3 extends over 12 amino acids. The germline gives CDR1 SGHTA, CDR2 FQGTGA. Here the CDR3 DNA reads TGTGCCAGCAGCGCTGCTGGCCAAGAGCTGTTTTTT. It specifies CASSAAGQELFF.

The chain couples TRBV9 to TRBJ1-3, with D unclear. The CDR3 spans 15 residues. The V end lost 5 bases, the J end lost 2 bases, and 14 bases lay between the germline ends. The V gene's germline CDR1 is SGDLS and CDR2 YYNGEE. CDR3 sequence: CASRAALGTGNTIYF. CDR3 nucleotides: TGTGCCAGCAGGGCCGCGTTAGGGACTGGAAACACCATATATTTT.